A selection of T cell receptor beta chains follows, all from one sample in a study of T-cell reconstitution after alpha-beta-depleted transplantation in children. TCRdb reanalysed the PCR reads using MiXCR and keeps one entry per CDR3 protein. Here the sample spans 600,000 to 800,000 distinct CDR3 sequences, 10% to 15% being singletons. This sample comprised PBMCs, obtained before TCRalphabeta/CD19-depleted stem cell transplant. The source is a girl aged 2-10 years with congenital amegakaryocytic thrombocytopenia, due to receive a stem cell transplant. Each CDR3 is given with its conserved first and last residue. Fields, in order: V gene, D gene, clone size, J gene, CDR3 DNA, CDR3 protein. A D gene is named only where the DNA matches it firmly. A clone size is listed for some rows: how often the clone was seen (once, few, many), or a class if it is expanded.

>TRBV7-2|TRBD2|few|TRBJ2-4
TGTGCCAGCAGCTTAACGGGACTAGCGGGAGGGCTAAGCAAAAACATTCAGTACTTC
CASSLTGLAGGLSKNIQYF
>TRBV12-3/TRBV12-4|-|many|TRBJ2-2
TGTGCCAGCAGTTTAGCGGGAGGATCGAACACCGGGGAGCTGTTTTTT
CASSLAGGSNTGELFF
>TRBV10-3|TRBD2|many|TRBJ2-1
TGTGCCATCAGCCTACTAGCGGGAGCCCTCAATGAGCAGTTCTTC
CAISLLAGALNEQFF
>TRBV29-1|-|-|TRBJ1-4
TGCAGCGTTGAATTGGGCAGGGGAAAAAAACTGTTTTTT
CSVELGRGKKLFF
>TRBV2|-|many|TRBJ2-4
TGTGCCAGCACACTCAAAAACATTCAGTACTTC
CASTLKNIQYF
>TRBV5-5|TRBD1|many|TRBJ1-1
TGTGCCAGCAGCCAGAGGACAGGGACGCTCGGGGACACTGAAGCTTTCTTT
CASSQRTGTLGDTEAFF
>TRBV30|-|few|TRBJ2-6
TGTGCCTGGAGCCATGGCGCGTCTGGGGCCAACGTCCTGACTTTC
CAWSHGASGANVLTF
>TRBV6-1|-|-|TRBJ2-7
TGTGCCAGCAGCCTGAGAAGAGGTCACGAGCAGTACTTC
CASSLRRGHEQYF
>TRBV9|TRBD2|few|TRBJ2-7
TGTGCCAGCAGCCCCCTGGGGAGGGACCTCTACGAGCAGTACTTC
CASSPLGRDLYEQYF
>TRBV20-1|TRBD2|many|TRBJ2-1
TGCAGTGCCTCGGGACTAGCGGACTACAATGAGCAGTTCTTC
CSASGLADYNEQFF
>TRBV29-1|-|-|TRBJ1-4
TGCAGCGTTGCTGGGGGTAATGAAAAACTGTTTTTT
CSVAGGNEKLFF
>TRBV28|-|-|TRBJ1-3
TGTGCCAGCAGCCGAGACTATAGACCTGGAAACACCATATATTTT
CASSRDYRPGNTIYF
>TRBV5-1|-|many|TRBJ2-1
TGCGCCAGCAGCTTGGACGGCTACAATGAGCAGTTCTTC
CASSLDGYNEQFF
>TRBV7-8|-|few|TRBJ2-2
TGTGCCAGCAGTTCCCCTACAGGCAGAAGGACCGGGGAGCTGTTTTTT
CASSSPTGRRTGELFF
>TRBV29-1|-|many|TRBJ2-2
TGCAGCGTTGTCCCAGGTAGCGGACGGGAGCTGTTTTTT
CSVVPGSGRELFF
>TRBV5-1|-|-|TRBJ2-1
TGCGCCAGCAGCTTTAGAAGGGTAGATGAGCAGTTCTTC
CASSFRRVDEQFF
>TRBV12-3/TRBV12-4|TRBD2|many|TRBJ2-7
TGTGCCAGCAATAAAGCGGGAGGGCCCTACGAGCAGTACTTC
CASNKAGGPYEQYF
>TRBV29-1|-|many|TRBJ2-2
TGCAGCGTTGACAGGCCGGAGAACACCGGGGAGCTGTTTTTT
CSVDRPENTGELFF
>TRBV12-3/TRBV12-4|TRBD1|many|TRBJ1-2
TGTGCCAGCAGTCAACAGGGGCGGCACGATGGCTACACCTTC
CASSQQGRHDGYTF
>TRBV15|-|-|TRBJ2-2
TGTGCCACCAGCAGATCTCTCGACACCGGGGAGCTGTTTTTT
CATSRSLDTGELFF
>TRBV20-1|TRBD2|many|TRBJ2-3
TGCAGTGCTAGTGGGGTCCCGGGACTAGCGGGAGGGCCAGATACGCAGTATTTT
CSASGVPGLAGGPDTQYF
>TRBV20-1|TRBD1|few|TRBJ2-7
TGCAGTGCTTTCCCCGGGACAGGGTCCTACGAGCAGTACTTC
CSAFPGTGSYEQYF
>TRBV20-1|TRBD1|many|TRBJ1-1
TGCAGTGCTAGCAGGGGGCCTGACACTGAAGCTTTCTTT
CSASRGPDTEAFF
>TRBV7-8|TRBD2|many|TRBJ2-3
TGTGCCAGCAGACCTCGACTAGCGGACTCCGTAGATACGCAGTATTTT
CASRPRLADSVDTQYF
>TRBV29-1|-|many|TRBJ1-5
TGCAGCGTCCGACTTTTCGGGGATTCTAGCAATCAGCCCCAGCATTTT
CSVRLFGDSSNQPQHF
>TRBV11-1|TRBD2|few|TRBJ2-3
TGTGCCAGCAGCGGACCCACGACTAGCGGAGCTAGCACAGATACGCAGTATTTT
CASSGPTTSGASTDTQYF
>TRBV29-1|-|-|TRBJ1-2
TGCAGCGGGCGGGACACTGATGGCTACACCTTC
CSGRDTDGYTF
>TRBV7-6|TRBD2|many|TRBJ2-2
TGTGCCAGCAGCTTGACCAGCGGGAGGAACACCGGGGAGCTGTTTTTT
CASSLTSGRNTGELFF
>TRBV29-1|-|many|TRBJ2-1
TGCAGCGTTGAAGATCTCCCCGATGAGCAGTTCTTC
CSVEDLPDEQFF
>TRBV20-1|-|many|TRBJ2-1
TGCAGTGCTAGAGATGGGGCGTTCTTC
CSARDGAFF
>TRBV5-1|-|-|TRBJ2-2
TGCGCCAGCAGCTTCGATGCGATGGCCGGGGAGCTGTTTTTT
CASSFDAMAGELFF
>TRBV12-3/TRBV12-4|TRBD2|many|TRBJ2-1
TGTGCCAGCAGTTTATGGGTCGGACTAGACTACAATGAGCAGTTCTTC
CASSLWVGLDYNEQFF
>TRBV12-3/TRBV12-4|TRBD2|many|TRBJ2-1
TGTGCCAGCAGTTTTCATCAGCTAGCGGACAATGAGCAGTTCTTC
CASSFHQLADNEQFF
>TRBV10-3|-|few|TRBJ1-5
TGTGCCATCAGCGATGACAGCAATCAGCCCCAGCATTTT
CAISDDSNQPQHF
>TRBV11-2|-|few|TRBJ2-7
TGTGCCAGCAGCTTAGATTGGTTGTTGTACGAGCAGTACTTC
CASSLDWLLYEQYF
>TRBV11-2|TRBD2|-|TRBJ2-5
TGTGCCAGCAGCTCCCTCGGAGCGGGAGAGGAAGAGACCCAGTACTTC
CASSSLGAGEEETQYF
>TRBV20-1|-|many|TRBJ2-1
TGCAGTGTTTGGGCCTCGAGGACTTCCTACAATGAGCAGTTCTTC
CSVWASRTSYNEQFF